These 5 T cell receptor beta chains came from one sample sequenced in a study of T cell responses to AZD1222 COVID-19 vaccine. Clones were read by immunoSEQ multiplex PCR, and TCRdb kept only the in-frame ones, dropping some. The data contain approximately 150,000 clones, over 90% of them singletons. Material: peripheral blood, obtained on day 0 of MenACWY control vaccination. The receptors here all came from an adult in good health.

Only one count was recorded for this clone. The rearrangement links TRBV6-5 to TRBJ2-7; D is ambiguous. Germline V gene lookup returns CDR1 MNHEY and CDR2 SVGAGI. V was clipped by 10 bases and J by 5 bases, with 12 bases between them. The CDR3 is 11 amino acids. CDR3 in amino acids: CATWWLDEQYF. In nucleotides, the CDR3 is TGTGCCACCTGGTGGTTGGACGAGCAGTACTTC.

V and J are TRBV7-2 and TRBJ1-1; D is ambiguous. Germline V gene data show CDR1 as SGHTA and CDR2 as FQGNSA. Trimming left V 6 bases short and J 2 bases short, with 16 bases between. The CDR3 has 15 residues. The CDR3 loop reads CASRLRTTRNTEAFF. The DNA of the CDR3 is TGTGCCAGCAGGCTTAGGACCACACGCAACACTGAAGCTTTCTTT.

The rearrangement joins TRBV19 to TRBJ1-1, with TRBD1 as a possible D gene (6 bases). V shed 6 bases and J shed 12 bases, with 20 bases lying between them. This CDR3 spans 13 amino acids. Per germline, CDR1 LNHDA and CDR2 SQIVND (reference sequence). The CDR3 reads CASSNTQGRWSFF. CDR3 DNA sequence: TGTGCCAGTAGCAATACCCAGGGGCGGTGGTCTTTCTTT.

The genes are TRBV18 and TRBJ1-3, with D perhaps matching TRBD1 (5 bases). The germline V gene has CDR1 KGHSH and CDR2 LQKENI. The CDR3 is 17 amino acids. V was shortened by 4 bases and J by 4 bases, with 20 bases between the two germline ends. CDR3 protein: CASSQYRQRAIGNTIYF. The CDR3 DNA follows: TGTGCCAGCTCACAATACCGACAGAGGGCAATCGGAAACACCATATATTTT.

The DNA of the CDR3 is TGTGCCAGCAGTTACTCAGATGGGGACACTGAAGCTTTCTTT. It codes for CASSYSDGDTEAFF. The V and J genes are TRBV6-2 or TRBV6-3 and TRBJ1-1; no clear D gene. V lost 0 bases and J lost 3, with 8 bases in between. Germline V gives CDR1 MNHEY, CDR2 SVGEGT. The CDR3 is 14 amino acids.